These 29 T cell receptor beta chains were all obtained from the same sample, sequenced in a study of T cell responses to AZD1222 COVID-19 vaccine (dated by TCRdb to 2020 to 2022). Interpreted using the paper, the time point label stands for: about 28 days (+/-7) after the second vaccine dose. The receptor library was made with the immunoSEQ multiplex PCR assay. This is the immuneACCESS table as TCRdb keeps it, with only in-frame sequences that have V and J called. A part of the clones is gone; compared with another copy, unresolved V genes explain less than half, and the rest is unexplained. The table for this sample lists fewer than 200,000 clones; 70% to 90% of them were counted only once. Of the sample, 25% to 30% is held by the ten largest clones. Source: peripheral blood, taken 28 days after the second AZD1222 dose. The receptors shown here come from an adult who received the AZD1222 COVID-19 vaccine.

J is TRBJ2-3 and V is TRBV2; the D is unclear. The germline V gene encodes CDR1 SNHLY and CDR2 FYNNEI. CDR3 length equals 13 residues. V lost 1 base and J 4 bases, leaving 6 bases between the germline ends. The DNA for the CDR3 is TGTGCCAGCAGTGAAGGGTCAGCAGATACGCAGTATTTT. It codes for CASSEGSADTQYF.

This chain links TRBV4-3 with TRBJ2-7; 13 nucleotides match TRBD2. Germline CDR1 reads LGHNA; CDR2 reads YSLEER. This CDR3 contains 16 residues. Unmatched junction bases numbered 4, after V lost 3 bases and J lost 2 bases. The CDR3 DNA reads as TGCGCCAGCAGCCAGGGACTAGCGGGACCCCCCTACGAGCAGTACTTC. This translates into CASSQGLAGPPYEQYF.

The rearrangement links TRBV5-1 to TRBJ1-1; no firm D call. Between the trimmed V and J ends, which lost 1 base and 1 base, there was a span of 11 bases. The CDR3 totals 15 residues. From germline, CDR1 is SGHRS and CDR2 YFSETQ. DNA for the CDR3: TGCGCCAGCAGCTTGAGGGAAGGTGGGAACACTGAAGCTTTCTTT. Amino acid sequence: CASSLREGGNTEAFF.

The chain combines TRBV19 with TRBJ2-1; D is possibly TRBD2 (6 bases). V was clipped by 0 bases and J by 10 bases, with 19 bases between them. Germline CDR1 LNHDA, CDR2 SQIVND (reference sequence). The CDR3 runs to 16 residues. The CDR3 is CASSIDLARAWGEQFF. The CDR3 region has the DNA TGTGCCAGTAGTATAGATCTAGCGAGGGCTTGGGGGGAGCAGTTCTTC. The entire variable domain, with the rest obtained from reference TRBV19 and TRBJ2-1, is as follows: DGGITQSPKYLFRKEGQNVTLSCEQNLNHDAMYWYRQDPGQGLRLIYYSQIVNDFQKGDIAEGYSVSREKKESFPLTVTSAQKNPTAFYLCASSIDLARAWGEQFFGPGTRLTVL.

The genes are TRBV3-1 (or the pseudogene TRBV3-2) and TRBJ1-2; a possible D gene is TRBD1 (5 bases). The ends were cut back, 10 bases at V and 9 bases at J, with 12 bases in the middle. Germline V lookup: CDR1 LGHDT, CDR2 YNNKEL (reference sequence). This CDR3 has 10 amino acids. CDR3 sequence reads: CANPDIRYTF. CDR3 nucleotide sequence: TGTGCCAACCCGGACATACGCTACACCTTC.

The V call is TRBV6-2 or TRBV6-3, the J call TRBJ1-1; perhaps TRBD1 as D (5 bases). CDR3 length: 15 residues. Trimming pared 0 bases from V and 5 bases from J, leaving 13 bases between. Germline V lookup: CDR1 MNHEY, CDR2 SVGEGT. CDR3 protein: CASSYSGREVTEAFF. The CDR3 coding sequence is TGTGCCAGCAGTTACTCCGGCAGGGAGGTTACTGAAGCTTTCTTT.

The chain joins TRBV21-1 to TRBJ2-7; TRBD2 was called by the table and not checked on the DNA. TRBV21-1 is a known pseudogene. CDR3 length equals 17 residues. CDR3 sequence: CASSKREATLGLVEQYF. DNA for the CDR3: TGTGCCAGCAGCAAAAGGGAGGCTACCCTAGGATTAGTTGAGCAGTACTTC.

The chain employs TRBV5-6 and TRBJ2-3; 8 bases map to TRBD1. Unmatched junction bases numbered 4, after V lost 2 bases and J lost 2 bases. CDR3 size: 15 residues. The germline V gene encodes CDR1 SGHDT and CDR2 YYEEEE. DNA for the CDR3: TGTGCCAGCAGCTTAGGACAGGGATACACAGATACGCAGTATTTT. It yields the protein CASSLGQGYTDTQYF.

This rearrangement joins TRBV13 to TRBJ1-1, with unresolved D. V was cut by 5 bases and J by 6 bases, with 13 bases left in between. This CDR3 is built from 13 residues. The germline V gene has CDR1 PRHDT and CDR2 FYEKMQ (reference sequence). CDR3 in amino acids: CASSVFSSAEAFF. In DNA, the CDR3 is TGTGCCAGCAGCGTATTTAGTTCTGCTGAAGCTTTCTTT.

This clone was seen a handful of times. The chain couples TRBV6-5 to TRBJ1-1, with D uncertain. The V gene lost 7 bases and the J gene lost 6 bases, with 15 bases spanning the gap. The germline V gene has CDR1 MNHEY and CDR2 SVGAGI. The CDR3 runs 13 residues. The CDR3 loop reads CASTWDGQAEAFF. The DNA for the CDR3 is TGTGCCAGCACCTGGGATGGCCAGGCTGAAGCTTTCTTT.

For the CDR3, the DNA is TGTGCCAGCAGCTTTTACGTCGAGGGGTATGGCTACACCTTC. Translating gives CASSFYVEGYGYTF. The chain combines TRBV7-9 with TRBJ1-2; weak D call: TRBD1 (5 bases). Germline V lookup: CDR1 SEHNR, CDR2 FQNEAQ (reference sequence). This CDR3 comprises 14 residues. V gave up 3 bases and J gave up 5 bases, with 13 bases separating them. Supplemented by reference TRBV7-9 and TRBJ1-2, the full variable domain reads DTGVSQNPRHKITKRGQNVTFRCDPISEHNRLYWYRQTLGQGPEFLTYFQNEAQLEKSRLLSDRFSAERPKGSFSTLEIQRTEQGDSAMYLCASSFYVEGYGYTFGSGTRLTVV.

The rearrangement joins TRBV5-6 to TRBJ2-7; 8 bases line up with TRBD1. There are 14 residues in the CDR3. The V and J ends lost 2 bases and 4 bases, in that order; junction bases with no gene match: 5. Germline V gene sequence: CDR1 SGHDT, CDR2 YYEEEE. CDR3 bases: TGTGCCAGCAGCTTCGGACAGGGCCGGTACGAGCAGTACTTC. This codes for CASSFGQGRYEQYF.

The chain is built from TRBV12-3 or TRBV12-4 and TRBJ1-6, with D unclear. The CDR3 runs 13 residues. V shed 6 bases and J shed 10 bases, with 13 bases lying between them. This chain's CDR3 is CASSTTDLSPLHF. CDR3 DNA sequence: TGTGCCAGCAGCACGACGGATTTATCACCCCTCCACTTT.

This chain uses TRBV6-2 or TRBV6-3 with TRBJ2-2; TRBD2 aligns across 9 bases. Germline assignment: CDR1 MNHEY and CDR2 SVGEGT. The V gene end was trimmed by 4 bases and the J gene end by 5 bases; junction bases not matched to a gene: 5. CDR3 size: 15 residues. CDR3 region: CASSLRLAGTGELFF. The CDR3 DNA is TGTGCCAGCAGTTTGCGCCTAGCGGGGACCGGGGAGCTGTTTTTT.

The chain employs TRBV6-5 and TRBJ2-1, with D possibly matching TRBD2 (6 bases). CDR1 is MNHEY and CDR2 is SVGAGI in the germline V gene. The CDR3 contains 14 residues. Between the trimmed V and J ends, which lost 6 bases and 0 bases, there was a span of 9 bases. The DNA of the CDR3 is TGTGCCAGCAGCGACGGGAGCTCCTACAATGAGCAGTTCTTC. Amino acid sequence: CASSDGSSYNEQFF.

V gene TRBV5-4 combines with J gene TRBJ2-2, with 7 bases fitting TRBD1. There are 15 residues in the CDR3. Germline CDR1 SGHNT, CDR2 YYREEE (reference sequence). The ends lost 3 bases at V and 4 bases at J; junction bases unmatched: 6. This CDR3 is CASSSRQGSTGELFF. CDR3 DNA sequence: TGTGCCAGCAGCTCCCGACAGGGAAGCACCGGGGAGCTGTTTTTT.

The chain carries TRBV14 and TRBJ1-2, with 7 nucleotides matching TRBD1. CDR1 is SGHDN, CDR2 FVKESK, per germline. The CDR3 loop spans 13 amino acids. V lost 2 bases to trimming and J lost 8 bases; unmatched junction nucleotides: 5. In DNA form, the CDR3 reads TGTGCCAGCAGCCAAATCAGGGGGAAAGGCTACACCTTC. Translation: CASSQIRGKGYTF.

The V gene is TRBV4-2, the J gene TRBJ1-3, with D possibly TRBD1 on 6 matching bases. V gave up 0 bases and J gave up 0 bases, with 24 bases separating them. This CDR3 has 21 residues. CDR1 LGHNA and CDR2 YNFKEQ come from the germline V gene. The CDR3 region has the DNA TGTGCCAGCAGCCAAGAATTGGCGGGCAGGGGTTCGCTAAACTCTGGAAACACCATATATTTT. Amino acids: CASSQELAGRGSLNSGNTIYF.

The V and J genes are TRBV28 and TRBJ2-6; D remains ambiguous. Germline lookup yields CDR1 MDHEN and CDR2 SYDVKM. Trimming took 6 bases from V and 3 from J, leaving 6 bases between them. The CDR3 is 13 amino acids. The DNA of the CDR3 is TGTGCCAGCAGGACCGATGGGGCCAACGTCCTGACTTTC. Residues: CASRTDGANVLTF.

The chain joins TRBV9 to TRBJ2-1; 9 positions agree with TRBD2. V gave up 0 bases and J gave up 1 base; unmatched junction bases: 2. CDR1 is SGDLS, CDR2 YYNGEE, per germline. The CDR3 runs to 16 residues. This chain's CDR3 is CASSVGGLASYNEQFF. The CDR3 nucleotides read TGTGCCAGCAGCGTAGGGGGACTAGCTTCCTACAATGAGCAGTTCTTC.

J is TRBJ2-3 and V is TRBV3-1 (or the pseudogene TRBV3-2), with 9 nucleotides matching TRBD2. The CDR3 totals 15 residues. The J segment lost 2 bases and the V segment lost 2 bases, leaving 2 bases of the junction unmatched. Germline assignment: CDR1 LGHDT and CDR2 YNNKEL (reference sequence). The CDR3 nucleotides read TGTGCCAGCAGCCAACCTAGCGGGACCACAGATACGCAGTATTTT. This translates into CASSQPSGTTDTQYF.

The chain employs TRBV7-2 and TRBJ2-5; tentatively, D is TRBD2 (6 bases). V was shortened by 5 bases and J by 5 bases, with 15 bases between the two germline ends. The CDR3 runs to 14 residues. In germline, CDR1 is SGHTA, CDR2 FQGNSA. The CDR3 sequence: CASSPGTVRETQYF. CDR3 DNA sequence: TGTGCCAGCAGCCCTGGGACTGTGAGGGAGACCCAGTACTTC.

Only one count was recorded for this clone. V and J are TRBV6-2 or TRBV6-3 and TRBJ2-3; 7 bases are a match to TRBD2. The CDR3 runs to 15 residues. The ends lost 6 bases at V and 2 bases at J; junction bases unmatched: 8. CDR1 and CDR2 from the germline V gene are MNHEY and SVGEGT. Here the CDR3 reads CASSQPRGDTDTQYF. The CDR3 nucleotides are TGTGCCAGCAGCCAGCCTCGGGGGGACACAGATACGCAGTATTTT.

This clone is a singleton in its sample. The rearrangement joins TRBV2 to TRBJ2-7; TRBD2 aligns across 13 bases. CDR3 length: 15 residues. Germline CDR1 SNHLY, CDR2 FYNNEI. V lost 6 bases, J lost 4 bases, and 6 bases stayed unmatched. The CDR3 sequence is CASRSTTSGRYEQYF. CDR3 nucleotide sequence: TGTGCCAGCAGATCCACGACTAGCGGGAGGTACGAGCAGTACTTC.

CDR3 nucleotide sequence: TGTGCCAGCAGTTACCAGGGGACTAGCGGGATCTACGAGCAGTACTTC. As protein: CASSYQGTSGIYEQYF. The chain employs TRBV6-5 and TRBJ2-7; TRBD2 aligns across 13 bases. CDR3 length: 16 residues. The trim removed 2 bases at V and 3 bases at J, leaving 4 bases unmatched. Germline V gives CDR1 MNHEY, CDR2 SVGAGI.

The chain links TRBV3-1 (or the pseudogene TRBV3-2) to TRBJ2-2; a possible D gene is TRBD1 (7 bases). There are 15 residues in the CDR3. V dropped 4 bases and J dropped 4 bases, with 13 bases sitting between them. The V gene's germline CDR1 is LGHDT and CDR2 YNNKEL (reference sequence). Here the CDR3 DNA reads TGTGCCAGCAGCCTTCCGGGGGACAGCACCGGGGAGCTGTTTTTT. It encodes CASSLPGDSTGELFF.

The genes are TRBV5-5 and TRBJ1-4; 10 nucleotides line up with TRBD1. Looked up from germline, CDR1 is SGHKS and CDR2 is YYEKEE (reference sequence). The trim removed 4 bases at V and 3 bases at J, leaving 15 bases unmatched. CDR3 length: 19 residues. The CDR3 spells CASSLGRDRGSRANEKLFF. In DNA form, the CDR3 reads TGTGCCAGCAGCCTGGGGAGGGACAGGGGAAGTCGGGCTAATGAAAAACTGTTTTTT.

The V and J genes are TRBV27 and TRBJ2-5, with TRBD2 matching 11 bases. The CDR3 extends over 15 amino acids. From germline, CDR1 is MNHEY and CDR2 SMNVEV (reference sequence). V shed 5 bases, J shed 4 bases, and the junction held 6 bases outside the gene matches. CDR3 region: CASSHGLAGRETQYF. In DNA, the CDR3 is TGTGCCAGCAGTCACGGACTAGCGGGCCGAGAGACCCAGTACTTC.

This sequence joins TRBV27 and TRBJ2-1, with 11 positions matching TRBD1. J was trimmed by 3 bases and V by 8 bases; bases with no gene match: 6. The CDR3 length is 15 residues. Looked up from germline, CDR1 is MNHEY and CDR2 is SMNVEV (reference sequence). The CDR3 loop reads CASGSGTGGYNEQFF. Written as DNA, the CDR3 is TGTGCCAGCGGATCAGGGACAGGGGGCTACAATGAGCAGTTCTTC.